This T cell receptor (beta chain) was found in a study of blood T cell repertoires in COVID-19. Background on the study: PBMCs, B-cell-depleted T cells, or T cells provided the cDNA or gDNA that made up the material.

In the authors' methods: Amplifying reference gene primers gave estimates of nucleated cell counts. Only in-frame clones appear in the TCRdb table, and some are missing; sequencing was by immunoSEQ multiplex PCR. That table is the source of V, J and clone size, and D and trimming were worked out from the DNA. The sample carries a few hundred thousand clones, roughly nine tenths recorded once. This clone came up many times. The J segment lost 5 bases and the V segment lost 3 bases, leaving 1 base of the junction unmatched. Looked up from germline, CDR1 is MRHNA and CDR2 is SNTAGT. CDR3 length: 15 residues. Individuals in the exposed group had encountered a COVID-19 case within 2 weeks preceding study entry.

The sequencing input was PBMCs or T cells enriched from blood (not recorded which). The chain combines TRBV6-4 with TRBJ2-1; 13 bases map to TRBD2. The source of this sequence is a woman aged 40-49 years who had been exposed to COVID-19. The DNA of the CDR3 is TGTGCCAGCAGTGAACTAGCGGGAGGGCACAATGAGCAGTTCTTC. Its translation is CASSELAGGHNEQFF.